Listed below are T cell receptor beta chains from one sample, sequenced in a study of cytomegalovirus exposure and HLA in healthy donors. Assay: immunoSEQ multiplex PCR; the TCRdb copy retains only in-frame clones and omits some. The sample has about 110,000 clones, around three quarters seen once. The sequenced sample was PBMCs. Every receptor here comes from a woman under 40 in good health and CMV-seronegative. Each CDR3 is given with its conserved first and last residue. A D gene is named only where the DNA matches it firmly. A clone size is listed for some rows: how often the clone was seen (once, few, many), or a class if it is expanded.

CDR3: CASSGWDRGQRVGAFF
DNA: TGTGCCAGCAGTGGCTGGGACAGGGGGCAGAGGGTCGGGGCTTTCTTT
J: TRBJ1-1
D: TRBD1
V: TRBV25-1
size: NA

CDR3: CASSLSQGLSEKLFF
DNA: TGTGCCAGCAGCTTGTCACAGGGTCTGAGTGAAAAACTGTTTTTT
J: TRBJ1-4
D: NA
V: TRBV7-9
size: NA

CDR3: CASSRGLANYNEQFF
DNA: TGTGCCAGTAGTAGAGGACTAGCAAACTACAATGAGCAGTTCTTC
J: TRBJ2-1
D: TRBD2
V: TRBV19
size: NA

CDR3: CASSLATGPSNQPQHF
DNA: TGTGCCAGCAGCTTAGCGACAGGTCCAAGCAATCAGCCCCAGCATTTT
J: TRBJ1-5
D: NA
V: TRBV7-9
size: NA

CDR3: CASSYPSDTQYF
DNA: TGTGCCAGCAGTTACCCCTCAGATACGCAGTATTTT
J: TRBJ2-3
D: NA
V: TRBV6-6
size: NA

CDR3: CASSQDREVSYEQYF
DNA: TGCGCCAGCAGCCAAGATAGGGAGGTATCCTACGAGCAGTACTTC
J: TRBJ2-7
D: NA
V: TRBV4-3
size: NA

CDR3: CATSYGQNEQYF
DNA: TGTGCCACCAGTTACGGACAGAACGAGCAGTACTTC
J: TRBJ2-7
D: NA
V: TRBV15
size: NA

CDR3: CASSLVSSAAVEAFF
DNA: TGTGCCAGCAGCTTAGTAAGTTCAGCGGCAGTTGAAGCTTTCTTT
J: TRBJ1-1
D: NA
V: TRBV7-6
size: NA

CDR3: CASRSQGDAEAFF
DNA: TGTGCCAGCAGGTCTCAGGGGGACGCTGAAGCTTTCTTT
J: TRBJ1-1
D: TRBD1
V: TRBV27
size: NA

CDR3: CASSPGANTEAFF
DNA: TGTGCCAGTAGTCCAGGGGCGAACACTGAAGCTTTCTTT
J: TRBJ1-1
D: NA
V: TRBV19
size: NA

CDR3: CASSEAWNTEAFF
DNA: TGTGCCAGCAGCGAAGCCTGGAACACTGAAGCTTTCTTT
J: TRBJ1-1
D: NA
V: TRBV9
size: once

CDR3: CATKAGVRNQPQHF
DNA: TGTGCCACCAAAGCGGGGGTCCGCAATCAGCCCCAGCATTTT
J: TRBJ1-5
D: NA
V: TRBV15
size: once

CDR3: CAISADRAPPFYGYTF
DNA: TGTGCCATCAGTGCGGACAGGGCGCCGCCCTTCTATGGCTACACCTTC
J: TRBJ1-2
D: TRBD1
V: TRBV10-3
size: NA

CDR3: CASSLGMGAGNEKLFF
DNA: TGCGCCAGCAGCTTGGGTATGGGGGCAGGGAATGAAAAACTGTTTTTT
J: TRBJ1-4
D: NA
V: TRBV5-1
size: NA

CDR3: CASSLGGGGETQYF
DNA: TGTGCCAGCAGCTTAGGCGGGGGCGGGGAGACCCAGTACTTC
J: TRBJ2-5
D: NA
V: TRBV7-6
size: NA

CDR3: CASRGQGTSPPQHF
DNA: TGTGCCAGCAGAGGACAGGGCACCTCCCCGCCCCAGCATTTT
J: TRBJ1-5
D: TRBD1
V: TRBV2
size: NA

CDR3: CASKREAKNIQYF
DNA: TGCGCCAGTAAACGGGAAGCCAAAAACATTCAGTACTTC
J: TRBJ2-4
D: NA
V: TRBV10-2
size: NA

CDR3: CASSPGHSYEQYF
DNA: TGTGCCAGCAGCCCGGGACATTCCTACGAGCAGTACTTC
J: TRBJ2-7
D: NA
V: TRBV9
size: NA

CDR3: CASSQVFVVLGTGVDEKLFF
DNA: TGTGCCAGCAGCCAAGTGTTTGTGGTGTTAGGGACAGGGGTTGATGAAAAACTGTTTTTT
J: TRBJ1-4
D: TRBD1
V: TRBV4-2
size: NA

CDR3: CASSRQDQETQYF
DNA: TGTGCCAGCAGTCGACAGGACCAAGAGACCCAGTACTTC
J: TRBJ2-5
D: NA
V: TRBV7-3
size: NA

CDR3: CASSDPPFRGESNQPQHF
DNA: TGTGCCAGCAGCGATCCACCATTCCGGGGGGAAAGCAATCAGCCCCAGCATTTT
J: TRBJ1-5
D: NA
V: TRBV7-8
size: few

CDR3: CASSLGQGYNEQFF
DNA: TGTGCCAGCAGCTTAGGGCAGGGGTACAATGAGCAGTTCTTC
J: TRBJ2-1
D: NA
V: TRBV7-9
size: few

CDR3: CASSQPDRPNTEAFF
DNA: TGCGCCAGCAGCCAGCCCGACAGGCCTAACACTGAAGCTTTCTTT
J: TRBJ1-1
D: NA
V: TRBV4-1
size: NA

CDR3: CASSQGRARSSYNEQFF
DNA: TGCGCCAGCAGCCAAGGGAGAGCGCGGAGCTCCTACAATGAGCAGTTCTTC
J: TRBJ2-1
D: NA
V: TRBV4-1
size: NA

CDR3: CASSSPAGGSSYEQYF
DNA: TGTGCCAGCAGCTCGCCGGCGGGCGGGAGCAGTTACGAGCAGTACTTC
J: TRBJ2-7
D: TRBD2
V: TRBV7-2
size: NA

CDR3: CASSWSGGQETQYF
DNA: TGTGCCAGCAGCTGGAGCGGGGGCCAAGAGACCCAGTACTTC
J: TRBJ2-5
D: TRBD2
V: TRBV7-8
size: NA

CDR3: CASSFDTAGWTEAFF
DNA: TGTGCCAGCAGCTTCGATACGGCAGGGTGGACTGAAGCTTTCTTT
J: TRBJ1-1
D: NA
V: TRBV7-9
size: NA

CDR3: CASSEPTGELFF
DNA: TGCGCCAGCAGCGAGCCTACCGGGGAGCTGTTTTTT
J: TRBJ2-2
D: NA
V: TRBV5-1
size: NA

CDR3: CASSLRTATNEKLFF
DNA: TGTGCCAGCAGCTTAAGGACAGCAACTAATGAAAAACTGTTTTTT
J: TRBJ1-4
D: NA
V: TRBV7-9
size: once

CDR3: CASSVGGGHPYSNQPQHF
DNA: TGTGCCAGCAGCGTAGGCGGCGGCCACCCTTATAGCAATCAGCCCCAGCATTTT
J: TRBJ1-5
D: NA
V: TRBV9
size: NA

CDR3: CAWSVRSPSAFYYGYTF
DNA: TGTGCCTGGAGTGTTCGCAGCCCTAGCGCCTTTTACTATGGCTACACCTTC
J: TRBJ1-2
D: NA
V: TRBV30
size: NA

CDR3: CASSVGLTTYEQYF
DNA: TGCGCCAGCAGTGTAGGACTTACAACCTACGAGCAGTACTTC
J: TRBJ2-7
D: NA
V: TRBV10-1
size: few

CDR3: CASSPFPGEGSPLHF
DNA: TGTGCCAGCTCACCATTTCCAGGGGAAGGTTCACCCCTCCACTTT
J: TRBJ1-6
D: NA
V: TRBV18
size: NA

CDR3: CASSLQGWYEQFF
DNA: TGTGCCAGCAGTTTACAGGGGTGGTATGAGCAGTTCTTC
J: TRBJ2-1
D: NA
V: TRBV28
size: once

CDR3: CASSQETGDYGYTF
DNA: TGCGCCAGCAGCCAAGAGACAGGGGACTATGGCTACACCTTC
J: TRBJ1-2
D: TRBD1
V: TRBV4-1
size: NA

CDR3: CASSAAYQGGELFF
DNA: TGTGCCAGCAGTGCGGCCTATCAGGGCGGGGAGCTGTTTTTT
J: TRBJ2-2
D: NA
V: TRBV2
size: NA

CDR3: CASSPYPGGQETQYF
DNA: TGTGCCAGCTCACCATATCCGGGGGGGCAAGAGACCCAGTACTTC
J: TRBJ2-5
D: TRBD2
V: TRBV18
size: NA

CDR3: CASSQGGGYQPQHF
DNA: TGTGCCAGCAGCCAAGGGGGCGGTTATCAGCCCCAGCATTTT
J: TRBJ1-5
D: TRBD1
V: TRBV6-1
size: NA

CDR3: CASSPSPGQIIADTQYF
DNA: TGTGCCAGCAGCCCATCCCCGGGACAAATCATCGCAGATACGCAGTATTTT
J: TRBJ2-3
D: NA
V: TRBV7-6
size: NA

CDR3: CASSPLLDRSSGNTIYF
DNA: TGTGCCAGCAGCCCGCTGTTGGACAGGAGCTCTGGAAACACCATATATTTT
J: TRBJ1-3
D: TRBD1
V: TRBV4-2
size: NA

CDR3: CASAESRANSPLHF
DNA: TGTGCCAGCGCTGAGTCCAGGGCTAATTCACCCCTCCACTTT
J: TRBJ1-6
D: NA
V: TRBV6-5
size: NA

CDR3: CASSEGGGRYEQYF
DNA: TGTGCCAGCAGTGAAGGTGGCGGTAGATACGAGCAGTACTTC
J: TRBJ2-7
D: NA
V: TRBV6-1
size: NA

CDR3: CAKQTTGYNSPLHF
DNA: TGCGCCAAGCAGACAACGGGATATAATTCACCCCTCCACTTT
J: TRBJ1-6
D: NA
V: TRBV5-1
size: NA

CDR3: CASNRGSYEQYF
DNA: TGTGCCAGCAACAGGGGCTCCTACGAGCAGTACTTC
J: TRBJ2-7
D: TRBD1
V: TRBV25-1
size: NA

CDR3: CASRWSYEQYF
DNA: TGTGCCAGCAGGTGGTCCTACGAGCAGTACTTC
J: TRBJ2-7
D: NA
V: TRBV2
size: few

CDR3: CASSDDRYGYTF
DNA: TGTGCCAGCAGCGACGACAGATATGGCTACACCTTC
J: TRBJ1-2
D: NA
V: TRBV7-6
size: few

CDR3: CATQSGGRRGYTF
DNA: TGTGCAACTCAATCAGGGGGCCGTCGGGGCTACACCTTC
J: TRBJ1-2
D: TRBD1
V: TRBV6-6
size: few

CDR3: CASRGSTDTQYF
DNA: TGTGCCAGCCGGGGGAGCACAGATACGCAGTATTTT
J: TRBJ2-3
D: NA
V: TRBV9
size: NA

CDR3: CSGTDRVYGYTF
DNA: TGCAGCGGGACGGACAGGGTCTATGGCTACACCTTC
J: TRBJ1-2
D: TRBD1
V: TRBV29-1
size: NA

CDR3: CASSPRTGGIGETQYF
DNA: TGCGCCAGCAGCCCACGGACGGGGGGCATCGGAGAGACCCAGTACTTC
J: TRBJ2-5
D: NA
V: TRBV4-3
size: few

CDR3: CAISESLSYGYTF
DNA: TGTGCCATCAGTGAGTCTTTATCCTATGGCTACACCTTC
J: TRBJ1-2
D: NA
V: TRBV10-3
size: NA

CDR3: CASSPDRANTEAFF
DNA: TGTGCCAGCTCACCAGACAGGGCAAACACTGAAGCTTTCTTT
J: TRBJ1-1
D: TRBD1
V: TRBV18
size: NA

CDR3: CASSPGDTLEAFF
DNA: TGTGCCAGCAGCCCAGGGGACACCTTGGAAGCTTTCTTT
J: TRBJ1-1
D: NA
V: TRBV9
size: NA